Listed below are T cell receptor beta chains from one sample, sequenced in a study of regulatory T cells in long-lasting Graves disease. TCRdb itself ran the multiplex PCR reads through MiXCR, one entry per CDR3 protein. The sample contains roughly 500,000 distinct CDR3 sequences, roughly 20% of which appear only once. The sequencing used peripheral blood mononuclear cells (PBMCs), collected when the disease was refractory, from a patient treated with antithyroid drugs. The receptors derive from a female donor with Graves disease. The CDR3 runs from the conserved cysteine through the conserved F or W. Clone size appears in some rows only: once, few, many, or a class for an expanded clone.

CATSRDPGALNTEAFF	.	TRBV15
CATKRAGTGYEQYF	few	TRBV6-1
CASSVGSRNTGELFF	.	TRBV9
CANRGVYEQYF	.	TRBV2
CSASRQATIANYGYTF	.	TRBV20-1
CSAKGGNYEQYF	.	TRBV20-1
CASSLLGNYEQYF	many	TRBV12-3/TRBV12-4
CSASGRSTYEQYF	.	TRBV20-1
CASSYYELGGELFF	few	TRBV7-2
CASSSFGEETQYF	.	TRBV7-9
CASSLSLLEETQYF	many	TRBV27
CSASGTSSYNEQFF	few	TRBV20-1
CATRSGTKLYEQYF	many	TRBV6-1
CASSYSGQGGEKLFF	many	TRBV6-5
CATSTESGRGPYEQYF	.	TRBV15
CASSASLSGANVLTF	.	TRBV27
CASSPRGGDGQPQHF	many	TRBV7-2
CASSFAGGGNTGELFF	many	TRBV3-1
CASSPVAVNTGELFF	few	TRBV5-1
CASSLTSGRAGSEQFF	few	TRBV7-6
CASSPPGFGAEAFF	.	TRBV25-1
CASSQTRTSNYGYTF	many	TRBV6-1
CASSSPLAGVETQYF	few	TRBV7-2
CASSRPVTYEQYF	few	TRBV2
CASSPTWGQNTEAFF	.	TRBV6-1
CSARPLTGLIHEQYF	many	TRBV20-1
CPPKWKNIQYF	few	TRBV12-3/TRBV12-4
CASSEEGIYNEQFF	many	TRBV2
CSARVGAGGPETQYF	many	TRBV20-1
CASTRDRGLTEAFF	many	TRBV11-1
CASIQGAGTGELFF	many	TRBV27
CSVVKGGAETQYF	.	TRBV29-1
CASRSWTLNTEAFF	.	TRBV6-1
CASSPSTVEQYF	.	TRBV2
CATSRDPRNTEAFF	many	TRBV15
CSVRGSTGTGSDTQYF	.	TRBV20-1
CASSTRGVHQETQYF	many	TRBV7-6
CSARVVRGGYQPQHF	many	TRBV20-1
CASGTWREEGETQYF	many	TRBV28
CASRDTLDSYEQYF	many	TRBV7-8
CTSSQVVGGDTGELFF	.	TRBV7-9
CSARAGIYEQYF	.	TRBV20-1
CASSPRPDGNTEAFF	.	TRBV12-3/TRBV12-4
CASSARQGLVDIQYF	.	TRBV5-4
CASSFRASIDEQYF	.	TRBV28
CASSLSLAGMSGNEQYF	many	TRBV7-3
CASSDRTGTGRFNNQPQHF	many	TRBV28
CASSLFPPASSYEQYF	.	TRBV7-2
CASSLNGQAGEQYF	few	TRBV7-3
CSGYRLSGDIQYF	many	TRBV29-1
CASSYRDTSYEQYF	few	TRBV12-3/TRBV12-4
CASSSLLGAGANVLTF	many	TRBV12-3/TRBV12-4
CASSPLVANQPQHF	many	TRBV12-3/TRBV12-4
CASSQFPLQGANTGELFF	.	TRBV3-1
CASSPRSGNTIYF	.	TRBV7-8